This T cell receptor (beta chain) is drawn from a study of cytomegalovirus exposure and HLA in healthy donors (dated by TCRdb to the late 2010s). Notes on the research overall: According to a later analysis, one platform produced both the 100 to 150 validation repertoires and the roughly 640 repertoires of the first cohort. To predict cytomegalovirus infection status, the study brought together high-throughput TCR immunosequencing, statistical association of individual TCRs with disease status, and machine learning. A separate validation cohort of approximately 120 different subjects was used in addition to the 666-subject first cohort. The aim of the study was to test whether cataloging public T cell receptors could identify signatures of past pathogen exposure. Results the study describes overall, beyond this receptor: The classifier was reported to diagnose cytomegalovirus status with high specificity and sensitivity in both the original cohort and the validation cohort. The study gave a list of 150 to 200 TCR beta chains associated with cytomegalovirus. A later analysis had no HLA typing for the validation cohort, so co-occurrence there was scored across all 130 or so repertoires. Three of the identified cytomegalovirus-associated TCR beta chains were confirmed in vitro to be specific for cytomegalovirus antigens. It was suggested by the authors that the approach could potentially be generalized to other disease states and immunological phenotypes. While some public TCRs were present in many individuals, most TCR sequences turned up only very rarely across donors. A later analysis found that TCRs clustered in the first cohort also tended to co-occur in the roughly 120 validation repertoires, with 94% of cluster scores above 0.

Library preparation used the immunoSEQ multiplex PCR assay. In the source study's methods: A statistical classification framework was developed to diagnose cytomegalovirus status using the catalog of TCR beta chain sequences. Sourced from immuneACCESS, this table was stored by TCRdb with only in-frame sequences that have V and J called. A share of the clones is absent; for the studies checked, an unresolved V gene accounts for under half, and the remainder has no known explanation. V, J and clone size derive from that table, while D and trimming were established from the DNA sequence. Recorded for this sample are tens of thousands of clones; about 94% of them occurred a single time. The top ten hold 3% to 3.5% of the sample. The donors were included in the validation cohort of approximately 130 subjects, a group kept apart from the roughly 730-subject first cohort. The germline V gene encodes CDR1 KGHSH and CDR2 LQKENI. Between the V and J ends, shortened by 3 bases and 0 bases respectively, the junction contains 11 bases. The CDR3, cysteine through phenylalanine, is 16 amino acids long. Kept here is only the CDR3 DNA, which spans 48 bases and is read in frame from base 1.

Details on this clone: The specificity of this receptor is unknown. No clone much larger than this one lies a single base away; base qualities are absent.

Sequenced sample: PBMCs. The chain was built from TRBV18 and TRBJ1-4; no D gene is confidently identified. This TCR was recovered from a woman aged 18 to 35 in good health and CMV-seropositive. The nucleotide sequence is TGTGCCAGCTCACCGTTCCAGGCGACAACTAATGAAAAACTGTTTTTT. Its coded protein is CASSPFQATTNEKLFF. The entire variable domain, with the stretches around the CDR3 drawn from the reference TRBV18 and TRBJ1-4 proteins, is NAGVMQNPRHLVRRRGQEARLRCSPMKGHSHVYWYRQLPEEGLKFMVYLQKENIIDESGMPKERFSAEFPKEGPSILRIQQVVRGDSAAYFCASSPFQATTNEKLFFGSGTQLSVL.